Below are 23 T cell receptor beta chains sequenced from a single sample in a study of blood T cell repertoires in COVID-19. The data were produced by immunoSEQ multiplex PCR, yet TCRdb's version contains in-frame clones alone and is incomplete. This repertoire shows a few hundred thousand clones, 85% found once; its top ten account for around 19%. Sequenced sample: PBMCs or T cells enriched from blood (not recorded which). All receptors derive from a man aged 35-49 years who had recovered from COVID-19.

The sample holds a few counts of this clone. The chain carries TRBV24-1 and TRBJ1-5; D is possibly TRBD1 (5 bases). The CDR3 totals 16 residues. V shed 1 base and J shed 1 base, with 10 bases lying between them. From germline, CDR1 is KGHDR and CDR2 SFDVKD. CDR3 protein: CATSDFRGGSNQPQHF. The DNA of the CDR3 is TGTGCCACCAGTGATTTTAGGGGAGGGAGCAATCAGCCCCAGCATTTT.

V usage is TRBV30 and J usage is TRBJ2-4; no clear D. CDR3 length: 15 amino acids. Deletions cut 2 bases from V and 8 bases from J, with 19 bases between. From germline, CDR1 is GTSNPN and CDR2 SVGIG (reference sequence). DNA for the CDR3: TGTGCCTGGAGTCCCGCCTCGACGGGTAAAGACATTCAGTACTTC. Translated: CAWSPASTGKDIQYF.

As DNA, the CDR3 is TGTGCCAGCGCAAAGCCCCCTGGACAGAACGAGCAGTACTTC. This translates into CASAKPPGQNEQYF. This sequence joins TRBV7-8 and TRBJ2-7; a weak D match, TRBD1 (6 bases). This CDR3 has 14 amino acids. The V end was cut by 8 bases, the J end by 5 bases, with 19 bases between. Germline V gene lookup returns CDR1 SGHVS and CDR2 FQNEAQ.

The V gene is TRBV4-2, the J gene TRBJ1-4; tentative D call: TRBD1 (6 bases). V shed 0 bases and J shed 3 bases, with 8 bases lying between them. This CDR3 region has 15 residues. Germline-derived CDR1 and CDR2 are LGHNA and YNFKEQ. CDR3: CASSQEGAANEKLFF. CDR3 coding DNA: TGTGCCAGCAGCCAAGAGGGGGCGGCTAATGAAAAACTGTTTTTT.

This clone was seen more than once but under ten times. The chain uses TRBV12-3 or TRBV12-4 and TRBJ1-1; 8 bases align to TRBD1. This CDR3 has 13 residues. With 7 bases clipped from V and 4 bases from J, the junction kept 5 bases outside the gene matches. The DNA for the CDR3 is TGTGCCAGCATCAGGGGGCCCGGCACTGAAGCTTTCTTT. This sequence encodes CASIRGPGTEAFF.

The chain combines TRBV24-1 with TRBJ1-2, with D unclear. The CDR3 is made up of 12 amino acids. V was pared by 7 bases and J by 8 bases, with 13 bases between. Germline V gene lookup returns CDR1 KGHDR and CDR2 SFDVKD. In DNA form, the CDR3 reads TGTGCCACCAGCTCAGGAAACCTCGGCTACACCTTC. Encoded protein: CATSSGNLGYTF.

This chain links TRBV29-1 with TRBJ1-2; TRBD1 matches at 8 bases. CDR3 size: 12 residues. Germline values: CDR1 SQVTM, CDR2 ANQGSEA. The junction had 7 bases not matched to a gene; V was cut back by 5 bases and J by 8 bases. The CDR3 loop is CSVTPDRVGYTF. CDR3 nucleotide sequence: TGCAGCGTTACCCCGGACAGGGTCGGCTACACCTTC.

The rearrangement joins TRBV4-3 to TRBJ2-7; perhaps TRBD1 as D (6 bases). Germline assignment: CDR1 LGHNA and CDR2 YSLEER. The V gene lost 0 bases and the J gene lost 9 bases, with 12 bases spanning the gap. The CDR3 sequence is 13 residues long. CDR3 coding DNA: TGCGCCAGCAGCCAAGATTTGGACAGTCCGCAGTACTTC. Translated: CASSQDLDSPQYF.

This sequence joins TRBV19 and TRBJ1-2; D is unresolved. The CDR3 contains 13 residues. The V gene's germline CDR1 is LNHDA and CDR2 SQIVND (reference sequence). Trimming left V 6 bases short and J 2 bases short, with 10 bases between. The CDR3 bases are TGTGCCAGTAGGGCAGTCAAAAACTATGGCTACACCTTC. Translated: CASRAVKNYGYTF. The full variable domain, in which reference TRBV19 and TRBJ1-2 provide the parts outside the CDR3, is DGGITQSPKYLFRKEGQNVTLSCEQNLNHDAMYWYRQDPGQGLRLIYYSQIVNDFQKGDIAEGYSVSREKKESFPLTVTSAQKNPTAFYLCASRAVKNYGYTFGSGTRLTVV.

This clone has a single count. The chain is built from TRBV5-1 and TRBJ2-3; D perhaps matches TRBD1 (5 bases). Trimming cost V 3 bases and J 6 bases, with 8 bases left between them. This CDR3 has 12 residues. Germline CDR1 SGHRS, CDR2 YFSETQ. CDR3 coding DNA: TGCGCCAGCAGCTGGACAAGGGATACGCAGTATTTT. This gives the protein CASSWTRDTQYF.

The chain uses TRBV24-1 and TRBJ2-2; no clear D. Trimming took 0 bases from V and 2 from J, leaving 12 bases between them. Germline V lookup: CDR1 KGHDR, CDR2 SFDVKD. This CDR3 comprises 17 residues. The CDR3 protein is CATSDLDTKRNTGELFF. CDR3 in DNA: TGTGCCACCAGTGATTTGGACACCAAGAGAAACACCGGGGAGCTGTTTTTT.

The chain links TRBV2 to TRBJ1-4; a possible D gene is TRBD1 (6 bases). Looked up from germline, CDR1 is SNHLY and CDR2 is FYNNEI. V gave up 3 bases and J gave up 0 bases, with 14 bases separating them. This CDR3 is 17 amino acids long. As DNA, the CDR3 is TGTGCCAGCAGTGACCCGGGACAAGGAGCAACTAATGAAAAACTGTTTTTT. Translating gives CASSDPGQGATNEKLFF.

In this sample, this clone turned up once. The chain uses TRBV28 and TRBJ2-7, with 8 bases fitting TRBD1. The CDR3 has 14 amino acids. The V and J ends lost 6 bases and 3 bases, in that order; junction bases with no gene match: 7. Germline loops: CDR1 MDHEN, CDR2 SYDVKM. This CDR3 reads CASREGQAFYEQYF. CDR3 DNA sequence: TGTGCCAGCAGAGAGGGACAGGCGTTCTACGAGCAGTACTTC.

The chain couples TRBV27 to TRBJ2-1; 11 bases line up with TRBD2. CDR1 MNHEY and CDR2 SMNVEV come from the germline V gene (reference sequence). V trimming: 5 bases; J trimming: 7 bases; junction bases outside the gene matches: 10. The CDR3 length is 16 residues. The CDR3 region is CASSVLAGGPGNEQFF. CDR3 nucleotides: TGTGCCAGCAGTGTCTTAGCGGGAGGGCCGGGTAATGAGCAGTTCTTC.

The chain has TRBV7-6 and TRBJ2-5, with TRBD2 identical over 7 bases. V shed 5 bases and J 5 bases; nucleotides not matched to a gene: 8. The CDR3 sequence is 14 residues long. Germline CDR1 SGHVS, CDR2 FNYEAQ. CDR3: CASSLSGLRETQYF. CDR3 bases: TGTGCCAGCAGCCTTAGCGGGTTGCGGGAGACCCAGTACTTC.

The V gene is TRBV18, the J gene TRBJ1-2; TRBD1 aligns across 12 bases. CDR1 KGHSH and CDR2 LQKENI come from the germline V gene. J was trimmed by 8 bases and V by 3 bases; bases with no gene match: 7. The CDR3 is made up of 15 amino acids. The CDR3 here is CASSPSGQGAQGYTF. As DNA, the CDR3 is TGTGCCAGCTCACCCTCGGGACAGGGGGCTCAGGGCTACACCTTC.

The chain employs TRBV14 and TRBJ2-1, with TRBD2 matching over 16 bases. CDR1 and CDR2 from the germline V gene are SGHDN and FVKESK. V shed 4 bases, J shed 10 bases, and the junction held 10 bases outside the gene matches. CDR3 length: 17 amino acids. The CDR3, as DNA: TGTGCCAGCAGCCCTCGGACGGGACTAGCGGGAGGGGTGGAGCAGTTCTTC. It codes for CASSPRTGLAGGVEQFF.

The V gene is TRBV5-5, the J gene TRBJ2-5; D is unclear. The CDR3 length is 12 residues. V lost 0 bases and J 5 bases, leaving 5 bases between the germline ends. Per the germline V gene, CDR1 is SGHKS and CDR2 is YYEKEE (reference sequence). The CDR3 region is CASSLESETQYF. CDR3 nucleotides: TGTGCCAGCAGCTTGGAATCTGAGACCCAGTACTTC.

The chain recombines TRBV24-1 with TRBJ1-5; 7 bases line up with TRBD1. This CDR3 is built from 14 residues. V lost 11 bases to trimming and J lost 0 bases; unmatched junction nucleotides: 6. Germline V gene lookup returns CDR1 KGHDR and CDR2 SFDVKD. The CDR3 nucleotides are TGTGCCATTCGGACAGGACATAGCAATCAGCCCCAGCATTTT. Translated, it gives CAIRTGHSNQPQHF.

The count of this clone is one. The V gene is TRBV5-1, the J gene TRBJ1-3; TRBD1 might be the D (6 bases). The V gene's germline CDR1 is SGHRS and CDR2 YFSETQ. CDR3 length: 15 residues. Trimming cost V 0 bases and J 2 bases, with 9 bases left between them. CDR3 loop: CASSLDGGTGNTIYF. The DNA of the CDR3 is TGCGCCAGCAGCTTGGATGGGGGCACTGGAAACACCATATATTTT.

J is TRBJ1-1 and V is TRBV5-4; a possible D gene is TRBD1 (5 bases). CDR1 and CDR2 (germline): SGHNT, YYREEE (reference sequence). V shed 1 base and J shed 7 bases, with 17 bases lying between them. CDR3 length: 15 amino acids. The CDR3 DNA sequence: TGTGCCAGCAGCTTGATGCAGGGTTTTTTTAATGAAGCTTTCTTT. This translates into CASSLMQGFFNEAFF.

In its sample, this clone was seen a few times. V gene TRBV18 combines with J gene TRBJ1-2; 10 nucleotides match TRBD1. CDR1 and CDR2 from the germline V gene are KGHSH and LQKENI. The CDR3 totals 15 residues. V shed 5 bases, J shed 5 bases, and the junction held 8 bases outside the gene matches. DNA for the CDR3: TGTGCCAGCTCAGTAGGAAGACAGGGGGCTTATGGCTACACCTTC. Amino acids: CASSVGRQGAYGYTF.

This clone was counted once. The genes are TRBV6-2 or TRBV6-3 and TRBJ1-1; 9 bases are shared with TRBD1. The germline V gene encodes CDR1 MNHEY and CDR2 SVGEGT. The CDR3 spans 12 residues. V lost 6 bases and J lost 7; bases outside the gene matches: 3. CDR3 residues: CASSWDRDEAFF. CDR3 in DNA: TGTGCCAGCAGCTGGGACAGGGATGAAGCTTTCTTT.